Listed below are T cell receptor beta chains from one sample, sequenced in a study of early T cells in non-severe SARS-CoV-2 infection. TCRdb re-called the 5' RACE reads with MiXCR, one entry per CDR3 protein. The data show some 97,000 distinct CDR3 sequences, 11% seen once. This specimen consisted of whole blood, obtained at baseline. Receptors originate from an adult who was a healthcare worker with PCR-confirmed SARS-CoV-2 infection or an uninfected control (not recorded which). CDR3s include the opening cysteine and the closing phenylalanine or tryptophan. Fields, in order: J gene, V gene, CDR3 protein.

J: TRBJ1-4; V: TRBV30; CDR3: CAWSGRRGSATNEKLFF
J: TRBJ2-1; V: TRBV11-2; CDR3: CASSLEQGVHEQFF
J: TRBJ2-3; V: TRBV5-4; CDR3: CASSSTGLTDTQYF
J: TRBJ2-1; V: TRBV12-3/TRBV12-4; CDR3: CASRADNNNYNEQFF
J: TRBJ1-6; V: TRBV7-8; CDR3: CASSNWGQGSSPLHF
J: TRBJ2-5; V: TRBV6-1; CDR3: CASTLWAPPETQYF
J: TRBJ2-7; V: TRBV7-2; CDR3: CASSLVGIASGPYEQYF
J: TRBJ2-1; V: TRBV20-1; CDR3: CSASPSIAGDVTYNEQFF
J: TRBJ2-2; V: TRBV6-2/TRBV6-3; CDR3: CASRPGLAGAGELFF
J: TRBJ2-7; V: TRBV7-2; CDR3: CASSSPTSGRLYEQYF
J: TRBJ2-1; V: TRBV6-6; CDR3: CASTSQGGTYNEQFF
J: TRBJ2-1; V: TRBV4-1; CDR3: CASSQDPSSSYNEQFF
J: TRBJ2-7; V: TRBV6-1; CDR3: CASSLEFTGGAQYF
J: TRBJ2-1; V: TRBV20-1; CDR3: CSARPTGSGSSYNEQFF
J: TRBJ2-1; V: TRBV7-6; CDR3: CASSPLMSPNNEQFF
J: TRBJ2-7; V: TRBV6-2/TRBV6-3; CDR3: CASSISYEQYF
J: TRBJ1-4; V: TRBV12-2; CDR3: CASRGPKINEKLFF
J: TRBJ2-1; V: TRBV12-3/TRBV12-4; CDR3: CASSQSRMDEQFF
J: TRBJ2-3; V: TRBV5-1; CDR3: CASSPRQGTDTQYF
J: TRBJ2-5; V: TRBV7-3; CDR3: CASSLNGGQETQYF
J: TRBJ1-5; V: TRBV4-1; CDR3: CASSQRARGSNQPQHF
J: TRBJ1-1; V: TRBV20-1; CDR3: CSAGGQGVTEAFF
J: TRBJ2-2; V: TRBV25-1; CDR3: CASRGWAGELFF
J: TRBJ2-7; V: TRBV19; CDR3: CASSDFGGPSYEQYF
J: TRBJ1-1; V: TRBV28; CDR3: CASRQGTLNTEAFF
J: TRBJ2-2; V: TRBV29-1; CDR3: CSVEEMTGITGELFF
J: TRBJ2-3; V: TRBV7-2; CDR3: CASSLLRTSGQTLTDTQYF
J: TRBJ1-6; V: TRBV10-3; CDR3: CATAASNSPLHF
J: TRBJ2-3; V: TRBV7-9; CDR3: CASGPGAGTDTQYF
J: TRBJ2-7; V: TRBV7-2; CDR3: CASSPRSGTEFYEQYF
J: TRBJ2-1; V: TRBV12-3/TRBV12-4; CDR3: CASSFPVEGRPDNEQFF
J: TRBJ2-7; V: TRBV6-2/TRBV6-3; CDR3: CATRNHEQYF
J: TRBJ2-1; V: TRBV29-1; CDR3: CSVAGDTGSYNEQFF
J: TRBJ2-7; V: TRBV7-3; CDR3: CASSRGLAGFSEQYF
J: TRBJ2-7; V: TRBV10-3; CDR3: CAISESESRGAMFSYEQYF
J: TRBJ2-7; V: TRBV5-6; CDR3: CASSVEVPGEQYF
J: TRBJ2-2; V: TRBV2; CDR3: CASSDPGVGELFF
J: TRBJ1-5; V: TRBV6-2/TRBV6-3; CDR3: CASSSRTEGAVLGNQPQHF
J: TRBJ1-6; V: TRBV12-3/TRBV12-4; CDR3: CASSSRTDVRRGMFGNSPLHF
J: TRBJ2-7; V: TRBV5-1; CDR3: CASSPTGFPYEQYF